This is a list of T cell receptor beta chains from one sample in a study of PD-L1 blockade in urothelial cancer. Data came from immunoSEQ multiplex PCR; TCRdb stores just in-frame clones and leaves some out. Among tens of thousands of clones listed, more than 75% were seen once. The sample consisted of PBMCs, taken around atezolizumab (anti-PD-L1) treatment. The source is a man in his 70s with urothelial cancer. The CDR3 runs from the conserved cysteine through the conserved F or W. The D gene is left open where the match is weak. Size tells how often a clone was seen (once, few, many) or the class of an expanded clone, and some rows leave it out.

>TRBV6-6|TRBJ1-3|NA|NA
TGTGCCAGCAGTTACGAGGATCCTGGAAACACCATATATTTT
CASSYEDPGNTIYF
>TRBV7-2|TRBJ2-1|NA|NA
TGTGCCAGCAGCTTAGCTTGGGGGGATGAGCAGTTCTTC
CASSLAWGDEQFF
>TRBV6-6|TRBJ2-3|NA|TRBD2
TGTGCCAGCAGTTACTCGGCTAGCGGGACCGGTGATACGCAGTATTTT
CASSYSASGTGDTQYF
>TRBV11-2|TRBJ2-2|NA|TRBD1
TGTGCCAGCAGCCCGCGACAGGGGTCCGGGGAGCTGTTTTTT
CASSPRQGSGELFF
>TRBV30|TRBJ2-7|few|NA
TGTGCCTGGAGATTTAGGGGCAACGAGCAGTACTTC
CAWRFRGNEQYF
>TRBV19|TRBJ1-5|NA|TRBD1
TGTGCCAGTAGATGGACAGGGGGCGGCAATCAGCCCCAGCATTTT
CASRWTGGGNQPQHF
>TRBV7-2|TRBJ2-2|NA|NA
TGTGCCAGCAGCTTAATGGCGGGGACTTCCTTGGTCGGGGAGCTGTTTTTT
CASSLMAGTSLVGELFF
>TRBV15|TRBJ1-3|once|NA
TGTGCCACCAGCAGAGTCAGACAGAGACCTGGAAACACCATATATTTT
CATSRVRQRPGNTIYF
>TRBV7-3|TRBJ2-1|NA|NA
TGTGCCAGCAGCTCTAGCGTGAGCTCCTACAATGAGCAGTTCTTC
CASSSSVSSYNEQFF
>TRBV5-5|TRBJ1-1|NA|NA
TGTGCCAGCAGAGTCGACAGGTTGGGGAACACTGAAGCTTTCTTT
CASRVDRLGNTEAFF
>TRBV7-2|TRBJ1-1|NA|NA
TGTGCCAGCAGCCCTCAACAGGGCGGCTGGAACACTGAAGCTTTCTTT
CASSPQQGGWNTEAFF
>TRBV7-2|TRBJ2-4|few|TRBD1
TGTGCCAGCAGCTCCTCTCCGACAGGGTACCCAAAAAACATTCAGTACTTC
CASSSSPTGYPKNIQYF
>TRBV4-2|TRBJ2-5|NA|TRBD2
TGTGCCAGCAGCCTAAGACTAGCGGGGGGGCTAGAGACCCAGTACTTC
CASSLRLAGGLETQYF
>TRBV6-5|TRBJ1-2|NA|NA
TGTGCCAGCAGTTACTCGGGAGTACAGGGCGCCCATGGCTACACCTTC
CASSYSGVQGAHGYTF
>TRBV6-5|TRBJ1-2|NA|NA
TGTGCCAGCAGTTACTCGGGCCAGGGTTATGGCTACACCTTC
CASSYSGQGYGYTF
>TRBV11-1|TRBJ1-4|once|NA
TGTGCCAGCAGCTTCGGCAGGGGCCCTTCAACTAATGAAAAACTGTTTTTT
CASSFGRGPSTNEKLFF
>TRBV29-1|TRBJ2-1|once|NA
TGCAGCGTTGAAGGCGGCTTCTCCTACAATGAGCAGTTCTTC
CSVEGGFSYNEQFF
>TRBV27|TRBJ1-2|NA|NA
TGTGCCAGCAGTACCCGGGGGGGGGACGTCTATGGCTACACCTTC
CASSTRGGDVYGYTF
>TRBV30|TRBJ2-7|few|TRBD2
TGTGCCGGGACTAGCGGGGGGCTGCAGTACTTC
CAGTSGGLQYF
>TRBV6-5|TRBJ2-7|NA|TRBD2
TGTGCCAGCAGTGCTAGCGGGAGCTCCTACGAGCAGTACTTC
CASSASGSSYEQYF